The rows below give T cell receptor beta chains drawn from one sample of a study of T cells in tumors after PD-1 blockade. The method was immunoSEQ multiplex PCR; TCRdb's version includes in-frame clones alone and lacks a portion of them. The table has some 43,000 clones, 81% seen once; the top ten hold 4% to 4.5%. The starting material was PBMCs, obtained before anti-PD-1 treatment. These receptors were taken from a human donor with basal cell carcinoma. CDR3s include the opening cysteine and the closing phenylalanine or tryptophan. The D gene is left open where the match is weak. Size tells how often a clone was seen (once, few, many) or the class of an expanded clone, and some rows leave it out.

size | D | J | V | DNA | CDR3
- | TRBD1 | TRBJ1-4 | TRBV2 | TGTGCCAGCAGATACAGGGGAGCTAATGAAAAACTGTTTTTT | CASRYRGANEKLFF
- | TRBD2 | TRBJ2-1 | TRBV5-4 | TGTGCCGGGACTAGCGGGGGCCACTCCTCCTACAATGAGCAGTTCTTC | CAGTSGGHSSYNEQFF
- | TRBD1 | TRBJ2-7 | TRBV27 | TGTGCCAGCAACCCAACCTGGGACAGGCCTTCCTACGAGCAGTACTTC | CASNPTWDRPSYEQYF
- | TRBD1 | TRBJ1-5 | TRBV28 | TGTGCCAGCAGTCGGGGCGGGACAGGGGGCCAGCCCCAGCATTTT | CASSRGGTGGQPQHF
- | TRBD1 | TRBJ1-2 | TRBV5-6 | TGTGCCAGCAGAATTAGACAGGGAGGGGCTACCGGCCACACCTTC | CASRIRQGGATGHTF
once | TRBD2 | TRBJ2-7 | TRBV19 | TGTGCCAGTAGTCCCGTAGCGGGAGCCTACGAGCAGTACTTC | CASSPVAGAYEQYF
- | - | TRBJ2-7 | TRBV27 | TGTGCCAGCAGTGGCCTGGAACCCTATAACGAGCAGTACTTC | CASSGLEPYNEQYF
- | - | TRBJ2-1 | TRBV3-1/TRBV3-2 | TGTGCCAGCAGGAAGCGGGTTTCGACCAATGAGCAGTTCTTC | CASRKRVSTNEQFF
- | - | TRBJ2-3 | TRBV21-1 | TGTGCCAGCAGCGGTTGGGGACAGCCCCCCAACACAGATACGCAGTATTTT | CASSGWGQPPNTDTQYF
- | - | TRBJ1-1 | TRBV5-1 | TGCGCCAGCAGCTTGGAACCGAACACTGAAGCTTTCTTT | CASSLEPNTEAFF
- | TRBD2 | TRBJ2-1 | TRBV9 | TGTGCCAGCAGCGGAGGACTAGCGGGGGGGCAAGTTTTTGGCTACAATGAGCAGTTCTTC | CASSGGLAGGQVFGYNEQFF
- | TRBD1 | TRBJ2-3 | TRBV7-9 | TGTGCCAGCAGCTTACGGTCAGGTAGGGGGCCGAGTAAGGATACGCAGTATTTT | CASSLRSGRGPSKDTQYF
- | TRBD1 | TRBJ1-5 | TRBV6-5 | TGTGCCAGCATGGACAGGGAGGGTCAGCCCCAGCATTTT | CASMDREGQPQHF
- | TRBD1 | TRBJ1-2 | TRBV5-6 | TGTGCCAGCAGCTGGCCGGGACAGGGTATAACTTCGGGCTACACCTTC | CASSWPGQGITSGYTF
- | TRBD1 | TRBJ2-1 | TRBV10-3 | TGTGCCATCAGCCCCGGGACAGGGGCCAATGAGCAGTTCTTC | CAISPGTGANEQFF
- | - | TRBJ1-2 | TRBV6-4 | TGTGCCAGCAGTGAGGGGGGGGCCACTAACTATGGCTACACCTTC | CASSEGGATNYGYTF